This TCR beta chain originates from a study of CD8 T cells in Susac syndrome. CD8+ and CD4+ T cells circulating in blood were sequenced for TCR beta. Random hexamers were used to reverse transcribe an amount of 0.5 to 1 ug RNA. The method of amplification for TCR beta CDR3 was immunoSEQ multiplex PCR, covering 54 Vbeta and 13 Jbeta. TCRdb re-called the immunoSEQ multiplex PCR reads with MiXCR, one entry per CDR3 protein. The sample lists 250,000 to 300,000 distinct CDR3 sequences; 89% were seen once. The sequenced sample consisted of CD8+ T cells from PBMCs. This TCR came from a human donor with multiple sclerosis.

This CDR3 reads CASSLWQRSEQFF. In DNA, the CDR3 is TGCGCCAGCAGCTTATGGCAGCGGAGTGAGCAGTTCTTC. The chain links TRBV4-3 to TRBJ2-1; perhaps TRBD2 as D (5 bases). The V gene's germline CDR1 is LGHNA and CDR2 YSLEER. V dropped 5 bases and J dropped 9 bases, with 14 bases sitting between them. CDR3 length: 13 amino acids.